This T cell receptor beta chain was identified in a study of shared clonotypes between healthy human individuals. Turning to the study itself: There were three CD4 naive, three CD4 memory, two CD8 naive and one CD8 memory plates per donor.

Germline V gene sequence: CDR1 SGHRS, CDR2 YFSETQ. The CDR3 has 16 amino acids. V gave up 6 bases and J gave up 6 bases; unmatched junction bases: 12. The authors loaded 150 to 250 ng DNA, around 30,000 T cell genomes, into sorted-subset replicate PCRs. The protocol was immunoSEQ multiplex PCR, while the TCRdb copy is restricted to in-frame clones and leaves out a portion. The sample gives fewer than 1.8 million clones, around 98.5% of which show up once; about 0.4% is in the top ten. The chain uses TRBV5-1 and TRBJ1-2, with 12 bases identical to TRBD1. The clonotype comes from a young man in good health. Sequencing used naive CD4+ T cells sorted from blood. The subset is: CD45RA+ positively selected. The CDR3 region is CASIIQPGQGADGYTF. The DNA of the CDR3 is TGCGCCAGCATTATACAACCGGGACAGGGGGCGGATGGCTACACCTTC. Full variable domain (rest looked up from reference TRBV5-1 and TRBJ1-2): KAGVTQTPRYLIKTRGQQVTLSCSPISGHRSVSWYQQTPGQGLQFLFEYFSETQRNKGNFPGRFSGRQFSNSRSEMNVSTLELGDSALYLCASIIQPGQGADGYTFGSGTRLTVV.